The 30 T cell receptor beta chains presented below share a single source sample, sequenced in a study of cytomegalovirus exposure and HLA in healthy donors. PCR used 60 Vbeta primers and 13 Jbeta primers. Profiling relied on immunoSEQ multiplex PCR, and the TCRdb table lists in-frame clones only, not all of them. The data contain 100,000 to 140,000 clones, 82% of them seen just once; the ten biggest clones take up roughly 3%. Sequencing used PBMCs. The origin of the receptors is a young man in good health and CMV-seropositive.

In this sample, this clone turned up a few times. This chain connects TRBV7-9 to TRBJ2-1, with 13 positions matching TRBD2. After removal of 5 bases from V and 5 bases from J, the junction contained 3 bases not matched to a gene. In germline, CDR1 is SEHNR, CDR2 FQNEAQ (reference sequence). This CDR3 has 15 amino acids. CDR3 sequence (DNA): TGTGCCAGCAGCGGACTAGCGGGGGACCACAATGAGCAGTTCTTC. Amino acids: CASSGLAGDHNEQFF.

The chain links TRBV23-1 to TRBJ2-5; D is perhaps TRBD2 (6 bases). TRBV23-1 is designated an ORF whose function remains uncertain. This CDR3 has 15 residues. Trimming took off 0 bases at V and 4 bases at J, with 12 bases between the two ends. The CDR3 reads CASSQSDGRGETQYF. CDR3 DNA: TGCGCCAGCAGTCAATCCGACGGGAGAGGAGAGACCCAGTACTTC.

The chain combines TRBV9 with TRBJ1-2; perhaps TRBD1 as D (6 bases). Germline CDR1 SGDLS, CDR2 YYNGEE. The CDR3 covers 13 residues. V was clipped by 0 bases and J by 6 bases, with 9 bases between them. CDR3 amino acids: CASSVGRTDGYTF. CDR3 bases: TGTGCCAGCAGCGTAGGGAGGACAGATGGCTACACCTTC.

The chain joins TRBV6-5 to TRBJ2-7; a possible D gene is TRBD1 (6 bases). The V gene lost 5 bases and the J gene lost 10 bases, with 21 bases spanning the gap. The length of the CDR3 is 14 residues. Germline-derived CDR1 and CDR2 are MNHEY and SVGAGI. The CDR3 reads CASSEGERPVSQYF. The CDR3 nucleotides are TGTGCCAGCAGTGAGGGGGAGAGGCCGGTTAGCCAGTACTTC.

The chain employs TRBV11-3 and TRBJ2-3, with TRBD1 identical over 7 bases. After removal of 1 base from V and 6 bases from J, the junction contained 10 bases not matched to a gene. Germline CDR1 SGHNT, CDR2 YENEEA. The CDR3 runs 16 residues. The CDR3 reads CASSLGDRQHTDTQYF. In DNA, the CDR3 is TGTGCCAGCAGCTTAGGGGACAGACAACACACGGATACGCAGTATTTT.

This clone was found a few times. The chain joins TRBV5-1 to TRBJ1-5; D uncertain. V shed 0 bases and J shed 7 bases, with 14 bases lying between them. This CDR3 is 15 amino acids long. CDR1 and CDR2 from the germline V gene are SGHRS and YFSETQ. The DNA of the CDR3 is TGCGCCAGCAGCTTGGTGCCGGGGATCAGGCAGCCCCAGCATTTT. It encodes CASSLVPGIRQPQHF.

The chain couples TRBV13 to TRBJ2-3, with 15 bases identical to TRBD2. Germline CDR1 and CDR2: PRHDT and FYEKMQ (reference sequence). The CDR3 is 18 amino acids. J was trimmed by 6 bases and V by 2 bases; bases with no gene match: 9. The DNA of the CDR3 is TGTGCCAGCAGCTTAAGTTCGGGACTAGCGGGGGGCCTGGATACGCAGTATTTT. The encoded protein is CASSLSSGLAGGLDTQYF.

The CDR3 DNA reads as TGTGCCAGCAGCCGGAAAGAGGGTGGTCAGCCCCAGCATTTT. Translation gives CASSRKEGGQPQHF. V is TRBV7-6 and J is TRBJ1-5, with D uncertain. The CDR3 has 14 amino acids. V was pared by 5 bases and J by 6 bases, with 14 bases between. From germline, CDR1 is SGHVS and CDR2 FNYEAQ.

This clone was seen a single time. The rearrangement uses TRBV5-1 and TRBJ2-7; no definite D call. Germline CDR1 reads SGHRS; CDR2 reads YFSETQ. V was clipped by 0 bases and J by 1 base, with 8 bases between them. The CDR3 length is 14 residues. The CDR3, as DNA: TGCGCCAGCAGCTTGGCGAGCCCGTCCTACGAGCAGTACTTC. It is translated as CASSLASPSYEQYF. Filled out from reference TRBV5-1 and TRBJ2-7, the complete variable domain reads KAGVTQTPRYLIKTRGQQVTLSCSPISGHRSVSWYQQTPGQGLQFLFEYFSETQRNKGNFPGRFSGRQFSNSRSEMNVSTLELGDSALYLCASSLASPSYEQYFGPGTRLTVT.

The chain joins TRBV27 to TRBJ1-1; 8 bases fit TRBD1. J was trimmed by 7 bases and V by 4 bases; bases with no gene match: 8. Germline V gene sequence: CDR1 MNHEY, CDR2 SMNVEV (reference sequence). The CDR3 runs 14 residues. The CDR3 here is CASSWGQADGEAFF. The CDR3 coding sequence is TGTGCCAGCAGTTGGGGACAGGCGGATGGTGAAGCTTTCTTT.

The V call is TRBV15, the J call TRBJ1-4; D is uncertain. CDR1 and CDR2 from the germline V gene are LNHNV and YYDKDF (reference sequence). The V end was cut by 4 bases, the J end by 2 bases, with 8 bases between. The CDR3 has 14 amino acids. For the CDR3, the DNA is TGTGCCACCAGCACGGGTAACACTAATGAAAAACTGTTTTTT. Translated: CATSTGNTNEKLFF.

The chain joins TRBV6-1 to TRBJ1-4, with 10 nucleotides matching TRBD1. V dropped 7 bases and J dropped 7; count of bases not matched to a gene: 9. CDR1 is MNHNS, CDR2 SASEGT, per germline. This CDR3 spans 15 amino acids. The CDR3 here is CASKLTGGAGEKLFF. Here the CDR3 DNA reads TGTGCCAGCAAACTGACAGGGGGCGCCGGTGAAAAACTGTTTTTT.

As to this clone: At the DNA level, this CDR3 is encoded by other sequences in the same sample as well. The chain is built from TRBV6-4 and TRBJ2-3, with 11 bases lining up with TRBD2. With V trimmed by 0 bases and J by 4 bases, 0 bases remained unmatched. Germline CDR1 is MRHNA and CDR2 is SNTAGT. There are 15 residues in the CDR3. The CDR3 bases are TGTGCCAGCAGTGACTCTAGCGGGGGGGCAGATACGCAGTATTTT. Its translation is CASSDSSGGADTQYF.

CDR3 residues: CASSDESGGVNEQFF. The CDR3, as DNA: TGTGCCAGCAGTGACGAGAGCGGGGGGGTCAATGAGCAGTTCTTC. The chain employs TRBV6-4 and TRBJ2-1; 10 bases agree with TRBD2. Per the germline V gene, CDR1 is MRHNA and CDR2 is SNTAGT. Trimming cost V 2 bases and J 6 bases; bases outside gene matches: 4. The CDR3 is made up of 15 amino acids.

As to this clone: This same CDR3 is encoded by further DNA sequences in the sample. This rearrangement joins TRBV10-3 to TRBJ1-3, with 7 bases aligning to TRBD1. CDR1 is ENHRY, CDR2 SYGVKD, per germline. The V gene end was trimmed by 6 bases and the J gene end by 2 bases; junction bases not matched to a gene: 4. This CDR3 region has 14 residues. The CDR3, as DNA: TGTGCCATCAGCAGACAGGGCACTGGAAACACCATATATTTT. This encodes CAISRQGTGNTIYF.

This chain connects TRBV7-8 to TRBJ1-5; TRBD1 matches at 7 bases. The V segment lost 4 bases and the J segment 5 bases; nucleotides outside the gene matches: 8. The CDR3 contains 15 residues. Germline V gene lookup returns CDR1 SGHVS and CDR2 FQNEAQ. The CDR3 nucleotides read TGTGCCAGCAGCTCCCCCGGGACAGAGCATCAGCCCCAGCATTTT. Translating gives CASSSPGTEHQPQHF.

A single count supports this clone. The CDR3 DNA reads as TGTGCCAGCAGTTATTACAGGGGGCCTGGCGAGACCCAGTACTTC. Translation: CASSYYRGPGETQYF. The chain employs TRBV6-6 and TRBJ2-5; 9 nucleotides agree with TRBD1. The CDR3 covers 15 residues. In germline, CDR1 is MNHNY, CDR2 SVGAGI (reference sequence). Trimming cost V 3 bases and J 5 bases; bases outside gene matches: 7.

The chain recombines TRBV10-1 with TRBJ2-5; D unclear. The CDR3 totals 13 residues. Between the trimmed V and J ends, which lost 5 bases and 3 bases, there was a span of 10 bases. Germline CDR1 and CDR2: WNHNN and SYGVQD (reference sequence). The CDR3, as DNA: TGCGCCAGCAGTCCACGGGTCAAAGAGACCCAGTACTTC. Encoded protein: CASSPRVKETQYF.

The V gene is TRBV19, the J gene TRBJ1-2; 9 bases fit TRBD1. V lost 5 bases to trimming and J lost 5 bases; unmatched junction nucleotides: 3. The CDR3 extends over 13 amino acids. Germline V lookup: CDR1 LNHDA, CDR2 SQIVND (reference sequence). The CDR3 spells CASSADRGYGYTF. CDR3 coding DNA: TGTGCCAGTAGTGCCGACAGGGGGTATGGCTACACCTTC.

The chain recombines TRBV6-4 with TRBJ1-1; D remains unclear. This CDR3 is built from 13 residues. The V end lost 7 bases, the J end lost 4 bases, and 13 bases lay between the germline ends. Germline V CDR1 and CDR2: MRHNA, SNTAGT. The CDR3 DNA follows: TGTGCCAGCACCTCCCTCCCGGGCACTGAAGCTTTCTTT. This gives the protein CASTSLPGTEAFF.

This chain links TRBV27 with TRBJ2-2; 9 bases map to TRBD2. There are 14 residues in the CDR3. After removal of 2 bases from V and 5 bases from J, the junction contained 0 bases not matched to a gene. Germline V gives CDR1 MNHEY, CDR2 SMNVEV (reference sequence). Here the CDR3 DNA reads TGTGCCAGCAGTTTACTAGCGGGGACCGGGGAGCTGTTTTTT. Translating it yields CASSLLAGTGELFF.

Only a few counts were recorded for this clone. This rearrangement joins TRBV19 to TRBJ2-5; TRBD2 might be the D (6 bases). The CDR3 is 15 residues long. The germline V and J ends were trimmed by 3 bases and 4 bases, with 15 bases remaining between them. The germline gives CDR1 LNHDA, CDR2 SQIVND (reference sequence). The CDR3 DNA reads TGTGCCAGTAGTATCGGCGGGGCCGGTGGAGAGACCCAGTACTTC. It encodes CASSIGGAGGETQYF.

CDR3 amino acids: CASSLETGGTEAFF. The CDR3 nucleotides are TGTGCCAGCAGCTTAGAGACGGGGGGTACTGAAGCTTTCTTT. V is TRBV7-6 and J is TRBJ1-1, with D maybe TRBD1 (5 bases). Germline V gives CDR1 SGHVS, CDR2 FNYEAQ. The length of the CDR3 is 14 residues. Trimming stripped 1 base from V and 5 bases from J, with 11 bases between.

This chain connects TRBV7-6 to TRBJ1-4, with TRBD1 matching 7 bases. The junction had 9 bases not matched to a gene; V was cut back by 5 bases and J by 6 bases. CDR3 length equals 15 residues. The germline V gene has CDR1 SGHVS and CDR2 FNYEAQ. CDR3 protein: CASSPSRGLYEKLFF. The CDR3 DNA reads TGTGCCAGCAGCCCGAGTAGGGGGCTCTATGAAAAACTGTTTTTT. The full variable domain, its missing parts supplied by reference TRBV7-6 and TRBJ1-4, is GAGVSQSPRYKVTKRGQDVALRCDPISGHVSLYWYRQALGQGPEFLTYFNYEAQQDKSGLPNDRFSAERPEGSISTLTIQRTEQRDSAMYRCASSPSRGLYEKLFFGSGTQLSVL.

The chain carries TRBV2 and TRBJ2-7; D perhaps matches TRBD1 (6 bases). Deletions cut 10 bases from V and 6 bases from J, with 16 bases between. The CDR3 runs to 12 residues. Germline CDR1 SNHLY, CDR2 FYNNEI. The CDR3 region has the DNA TGTGCCACACAGGGTGATTTGTCCGAGCAGTACTTC. Translation: CATQGDLSEQYF.

This clone was seen only a few times. One end of the junction does not line up with germline, which may come from a read error. This chain connects TRBV7-9 to TRBJ2-7; 9 bases fit TRBD1. The CDR3 is made up of 18 amino acids. The germline CDR1 and CDR2 sequences are SEHNR and FQNEAQ (reference sequence). The CDR3 region is CSSSPFTTGTGITYEQYF. The CDR3 DNA reads TGTTCCAGCAGCCCATTCACTACCGGGACAGGGATTACCTACGAGCAGTACTTC.

The V gene is TRBV5-4, the J gene TRBJ2-5; D remains ambiguous. Trimming left V 1 base short and J 2 bases short, with 9 bases between. Germline values: CDR1 SGHNT, CDR2 YYREEE (reference sequence). The CDR3 has 14 residues. CDR3 in DNA: TGTGCCAGCAGCTTGCCAGGTTTACAAGAGACCCAGTACTTC. Residues: CASSLPGLQETQYF.

This rearrangement joins TRBV19 to TRBJ1-1; D perhaps matches TRBD1 (5 bases). Germline CDR1 reads LNHDA; CDR2 reads SQIVND (reference sequence). V was cut by 7 bases and J by 5 bases, with 11 bases left in between. This CDR3 has 12 residues. CDR3 DNA: TGTGCCAGTAATCCAGGGTATACTGAAGCTTTCTTT. This encodes CASNPGYTEAFF.

V gene TRBV7-2 combines with J gene TRBJ2-3, with D perhaps matching TRBD2 (7 bases). V was clipped by 9 bases and J by 4 bases, with 14 bases between them. Looked up from germline, CDR1 is SGHTA and CDR2 is FQGNSA. The CDR3 has 13 residues. The CDR3 sequence: CARGGGGSDTQYF. DNA for the CDR3: TGTGCCAGAGGGGGGGGCGGTTCAGATACGCAGTATTTT.

The V gene is TRBV25-1, the J gene TRBJ2-7; 9 bases are a match to TRBD1. The CDR3 length is 13 residues. The V and J ends lost 5 bases and 5 bases, in that order; junction bases with no gene match: 4. The germline V gene encodes CDR1 MGHDK and CDR2 SYGVNS. CDR3 DNA sequence: TGTGCCAGCAGTCTACACAGGGGGCACGAGCAGTACTTC. Its translation is CASSLHRGHEQYF.